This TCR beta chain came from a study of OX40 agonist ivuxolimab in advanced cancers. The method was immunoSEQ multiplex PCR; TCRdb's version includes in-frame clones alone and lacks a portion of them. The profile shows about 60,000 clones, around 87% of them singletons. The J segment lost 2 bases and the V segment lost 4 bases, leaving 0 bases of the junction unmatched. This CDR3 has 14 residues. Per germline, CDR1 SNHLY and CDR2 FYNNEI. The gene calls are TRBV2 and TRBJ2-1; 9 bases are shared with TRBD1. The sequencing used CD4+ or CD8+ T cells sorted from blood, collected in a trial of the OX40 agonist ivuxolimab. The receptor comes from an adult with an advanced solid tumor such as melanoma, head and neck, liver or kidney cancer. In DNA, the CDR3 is TGTGCCAGCAGTGGGGACAGGGCCTACAATGAGCAGTTCTTC. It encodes CASSGDRAYNEQFF.